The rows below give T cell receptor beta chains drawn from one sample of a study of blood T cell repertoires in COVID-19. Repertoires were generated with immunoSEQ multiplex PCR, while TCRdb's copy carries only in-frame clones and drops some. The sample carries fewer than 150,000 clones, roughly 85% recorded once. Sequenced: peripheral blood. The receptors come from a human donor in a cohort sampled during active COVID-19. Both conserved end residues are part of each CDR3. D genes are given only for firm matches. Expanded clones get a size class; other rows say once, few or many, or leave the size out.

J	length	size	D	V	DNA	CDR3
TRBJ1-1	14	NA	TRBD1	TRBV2	TGTGCCAGCATTGGAGATCCAGGGGGCACTGAAGCTTTCTTT	CASIGDPGGTEAFF
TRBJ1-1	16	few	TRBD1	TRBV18	TGTGCCAGCTCGCCGGACAGGGTATCGTCGGGCACTGAAGCTTTCTTT	CASSPDRVSSGTEAFF
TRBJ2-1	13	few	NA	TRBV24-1	TGTGCCGCGCAGGCCAGTGTCTCCAATGAGCAGTTCTTC	CAAQASVSNEQFF
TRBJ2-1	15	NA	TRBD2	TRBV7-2	TGTGCCAGCAGCCGGACTAGCGGGGGGGCTAATGAGCAGTTCTTC	CASSRTSGGANEQFF
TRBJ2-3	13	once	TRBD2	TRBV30	TGTGCGGTTAGCGGGGGGTTAACAGATACGCAGTATTTT	CAVSGGLTDTQYF
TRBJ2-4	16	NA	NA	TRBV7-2	TGTGCCAGCAGCTCGCTACCGGGACTTACCAAAAACATTCAGTACTTC	CASSSLPGLTKNIQYF
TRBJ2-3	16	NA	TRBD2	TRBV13	TGTGCCAGCAGCACCTCTGGACTAGCGGGAATCGATACGCAGTATTTT	CASSTSGLAGIDTQYF
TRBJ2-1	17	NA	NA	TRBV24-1	TGTGCCACCAGTGATTTGGTCCCAGCGGAGCATTACAATGAGCAGTTCTTC	CATSDLVPAEHYNEQFF
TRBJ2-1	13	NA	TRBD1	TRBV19	TGTGCCAGTAGTACGGACAGGGGGCATGAGCAGTTCTTC	CASSTDRGHEQFF
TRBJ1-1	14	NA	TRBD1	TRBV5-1	TGCGCCAGCAGCCCGGACAGGGGGGGTACTGAAGCTTTCTTT	CASSPDRGGTEAFF
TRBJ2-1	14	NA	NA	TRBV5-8	TGTGCCAGCAGCTTAAGATACAGGGATAATGAGCAGTTCTTC	CASSLRYRDNEQFF
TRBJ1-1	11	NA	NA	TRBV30	TGTGCCTGGAATCGAGGGGGTGAAGCTTTCTTT	CAWNRGGEAFF
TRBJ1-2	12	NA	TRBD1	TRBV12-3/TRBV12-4	TGTGCCAGCAGTGAGGGGGCTCGGGGCTACACCTTC	CASSEGARGYTF
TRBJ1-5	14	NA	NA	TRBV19	TGTGCCAGTAACAGGGAGATCTTCAATCAGCCCCAGCATTTT	CASNREIFNQPQHF
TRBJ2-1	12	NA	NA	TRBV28	TGTGCCACCGGAATGAGACTCCATGAGCAGTTCTTC	CATGMRLHEQFF
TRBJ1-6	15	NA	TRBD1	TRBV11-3	TGTGCCAGCAGACCGAGGGGGACAGGGAATTCACCCCTCCACTTT	CASRPRGTGNSPLHF
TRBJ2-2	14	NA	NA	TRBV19	TGTGCCAGTAGTATCACCAGGGGTTCCGGGGAGCTGTTTTTT	CASSITRGSGELFF
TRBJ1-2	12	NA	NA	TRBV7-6	TGTGCCAGCAGCTTATCAGGCCTTGGCTACACCTTC	CASSLSGLGYTF
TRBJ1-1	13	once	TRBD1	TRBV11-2	TGTGCCAGCAGCTGGGGGGGACAGGGCTCTGCTTTCTTT	CASSWGGQGSAFF
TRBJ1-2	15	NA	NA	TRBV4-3	TGCGCCAGCAGCCAAGATGCGGGCGCCAACTATGGCTACACCTTC	CASSQDAGANYGYTF
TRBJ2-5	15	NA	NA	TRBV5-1	TGCGCCAGCAGCTTAGGCCAGGCAATCCAAGAGACCCAGTACTTC	CASSLGQAIQETQYF
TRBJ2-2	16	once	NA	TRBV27	TGTGCCAGCAGTTTATCCGTCGTGTTCAGTACCGGGGAGCTGTTTTTT	CASSLSVVFSTGELFF
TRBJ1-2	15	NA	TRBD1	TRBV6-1	TGTGCCAGCAGTGAAGTGCCCGGGACAGTTTATGGCTACACCTTC	CASSEVPGTVYGYTF
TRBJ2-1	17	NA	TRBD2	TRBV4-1	TGCGCCAGCAGCCCCAGACTAGCGGGGGGTCCTAACAATGAGCAGTTCTTC	CASSPRLAGGPNNEQFF
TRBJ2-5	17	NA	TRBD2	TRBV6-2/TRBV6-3	TGTGCCAGCAGTTACTCCATAGCGGGAGGGCGAGGGGAGACCCAGTACTTC	CASSYSIAGGRGETQYF
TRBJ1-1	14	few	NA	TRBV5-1	TGCGCCAGCAGCCAGGGACACCTGAACACTGAAGCTTTCTTT	CASSQGHLNTEAFF
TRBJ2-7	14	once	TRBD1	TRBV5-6	TGTGCCAGCGGGTACGGGACAGGGAGTCTCGAGCAGTACTTC	CASGYGTGSLEQYF
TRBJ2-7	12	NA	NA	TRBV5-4	TGTGCCAGCAGCTTGGCCAACCAGGAGCAGTACTTC	CASSLANQEQYF